The 17 T cell receptor beta chains below were found in one sample sequenced in a study of T cells in Graves' hyperthyroidism and ophthalmopathy. Amplified regions were TCR beta CDR3 sequences from RNA transcripts. HTBI primers drove first-round RT-PCR of the TCR CDR3. Via MiXCR, TCRdb re-called the multiplex PCR reads, giving one row per CDR3 protein. The repertoire consists of more than 550,000 distinct CDR3 sequences, with 18% occurring once and the leading ten covering approximately 15%. The sample comprised blood. The receptors originated from a woman between 50 and 59 years old with Graves' hyperthyroidism that later progressed to Graves' ophthalmopathy.

This clonotype appeared a few times. The chain carries TRBV7-9 and TRBJ1-5; no firm D call. From germline, CDR1 is SEHNR and CDR2 FQNEAQ (reference sequence). The CDR3 is made up of 13 amino acids. Trimming took 2 bases from V and 4 from J, leaving 6 bases between them. CDR3 region: CASSLQQNQPQHF. The CDR3 nucleotides are TGTGCCAGCAGCTTACAGCAGAATCAGCCCCAGCATTTT.

This clonotype was detected ten times or more. The chain employs TRBV5-1 and TRBJ2-1; tentatively, D is TRBD2 (6 bases). CDR3 length: 14 amino acids. The germline V gene encodes CDR1 SGHRS and CDR2 YFSETQ. Between the trimmed V and J ends, which lost 1 base and 8 bases, there was a span of 13 bases. The CDR3 coding sequence is TGCGCCAGCAGCTTGCCCAGCGGGTGGTATGAGCAGTTCTTC. This codes for CASSLPSGWYEQFF.

This clonotype was observed a few times. The chain couples TRBV18 to TRBJ2-6, with unresolved D. CDR3 length: 15 residues. Germline V gene lookup returns CDR1 KGHSH and CDR2 LQKENI. Trimming shortened V by 2 bases and J by 0 bases, and 5 bases separated the two germline ends. The CDR3 bases are TGTGCCAGCTCACCAGTGAACTCTGGGGCCAACGTCCTGACTTTC. Translation: CASSPVNSGANVLTF.

This clonotype has only a few counts. This chain connects TRBV7-2 to TRBJ1-6; D remains unclear. Germline CDR1 is SGHTA and CDR2 is FQGNSA. V lost 1 base, J lost 8 bases, and 12 bases lay in between. CDR3 length: 15 amino acids. CDR3 sequence: CASSLGLAPHSPLHF. CDR3 nucleotide sequence: TGTGCCAGCAGCTTAGGGTTGGCTCCGCATTCACCCCTCCACTTT. The full variable domain, completed using reference TRBV7-2 and TRBJ1-6, is GAGVSQSPSNKVTEKGKDVELRCDPISGHTALYWYRQSLGQGLEFLIYFQGNSAPDKSGLPSDRFSAERTGGSVSTLTIQRTQQEDSAVYLCASSLGLAPHSPLHFGNGTRLTVT.

This clonotype showed up just a few times. The chain recombines TRBV7-9 with TRBJ1-5; D might be TRBD1 (5 bases). The CDR3 has 14 residues. The V gene lost 4 bases and the J gene lost 7 bases, with 14 bases spanning the gap. Germline V gives CDR1 SEHNR, CDR2 FQNEAQ (reference sequence). As DNA, the CDR3 is TGTGCCAGCAGCTCTAGCCCAGGGAACCAGCCCCAGCATTTT. It specifies CASSSSPGNQPQHF.

A few counts support this clonotype. The chain has TRBV7-8 and TRBJ1-5, with 8 bases identical to TRBD1. Looked up from germline, CDR1 is SGHVS and CDR2 is FQNEAQ. Losses at the gene ends were 9 bases for V and 6 bases for J; bases not matched to a gene: 7. This CDR3 is built from 13 residues. The CDR3 region has the DNA TGTGCCAGTCGGACAGGGATAGGTCAGCCCCAGCATTTT. Translated: CASRTGIGQPQHF.

The chain links TRBV3-1 to TRBJ2-5; TRBD2 might be the D (6 bases). This CDR3 has 16 amino acids. Germline assignment: CDR1 LGHDT and CDR2 YNNKEL (reference sequence). Trimming cost V 5 bases and J 5 bases, with 21 bases left between them. The CDR3 spells CASSASLAGGRETQYF. CDR3 DNA: TGTGCCAGCAGCGCATCACTAGCAGGCGGGCGGGAGACCCAGTACTTC.

This clonotype was seen a handful of times. The V call is TRBV27, the J call TRBJ1-6; D is undetermined. Trimming took off 4 bases at V and 9 bases at J, with 19 bases between the two ends. Germline V gene sequence: CDR1 MNHEY, CDR2 SMNVEV (reference sequence). The CDR3 length is 16 residues. CDR3 in amino acids: CASSSPAGIPSSPLHF. CDR3 bases: TGTGCCAGCAGTTCCCCCGCGGGGATCCCCTCTTCACCCCTCCACTTT.

This chain uses TRBV29-1 with TRBJ1-1; D is uncertain. Trimming shortened V by 1 base and J by 2 bases, and 11 bases separated the two germline ends. This CDR3 is 14 amino acids long. Germline V gene data show CDR1 as SQVTM and CDR2 as ANQGSEA. The CDR3 loop is CSVEAEAGNTEAFF. As DNA, the CDR3 is TGCAGCGTTGAAGCCGAGGCCGGTAACACTGAAGCTTTCTTT.

The CDR3 DNA reads as TGTGCCTGGAGTCGGAACAGGGTTGGGGAAAAACTGTTTTTT. It encodes CAWSRNRVGEKLFF. The chain employs TRBV30 and TRBJ1-4; D is possibly TRBD1 (6 bases). V was cut by 2 bases and J by 8 bases, with 15 bases left in between. The CDR3 length is 14 residues. Germline V lookup: CDR1 GTSNPN, CDR2 SVGIG (reference sequence).

As to this clonotype: With a much larger clone just one base away, this may be a read error. The conserved phenylalanine or tryptophan is not found at the CDR3 terminus, so this likely reflects a read error. This rearrangement joins TRBV5-6 to TRBJ1-1; maybe TRBD1 (6 bases). The ends were cut back, 0 bases at V and 0 bases at J, with 9 bases in the middle. CDR1 SGHDT and CDR2 YYEEEE come from the germline V gene. The CDR3 has 15 amino acids. Here the CDR3 reads CASSLAPGVNTEAFL. CDR3 bases: TGTGCCAGCAGCTTGGCGCCAGGGGTGAACACTGAAGCTTTCCTT.

This chain's CDR3 is CASTQGLVVGEQFF. The DNA for the CDR3 is TGTGCCAGCACCCAAGGACTAGTAGTAGGTGAGCAGTTCTTC. V usage is TRBV7-2 and J usage is TRBJ2-1, with TRBD2 matching 7 bases. The CDR3 extends over 14 amino acids. Germline V gene lookup returns CDR1 SGHTA and CDR2 FQGNSA. J lost 9 bases, V lost 7 bases, and 12 bases had no gene match.

Of note for this clonotype: A junction end diverges from the germline sequence, so it may reflect a read error. The gene calls are TRBV12-3 or TRBV12-4 and TRBJ1-2, with TRBD1 as a possible D gene (5 bases). The CDR3 is made up of 11 amino acids. CDR3 in DNA: TGTGCCAGCGCCAGTATCGGGGGTATCGCCTTC. This translates into CASASIGGIAF.

This clonotype turned up a few times. The chain employs TRBV6-6 and TRBJ1-1; D ambiguous. Germline lookup yields CDR1 MNHNY and CDR2 SVGAGI (reference sequence). Trimming left V 0 bases short and J 0 bases short, with 8 bases between. This CDR3 has 15 residues. The CDR3 DNA follows: TGTGCCAGCAGTTACTCGACGTTGATGAACACTGAAGCTTTCTTT. It encodes CASSYSTLMNTEAFF.

In this sample, this clonotype turned up many times. J is TRBJ1-1 and V is TRBV18, with 8 bases identical to TRBD1. V lost 2 bases and J lost 1; bases outside the gene matches: 3. This CDR3 has 15 residues. CDR1 is KGHSH and CDR2 is LQKENI in the germline V gene. Written as DNA, the CDR3 is TGTGCCAGCTCACCAGGGACAGGCAGGAACACTGAAGCTTTCTTT. This sequence encodes CASSPGTGRNTEAFF.

This clonotype was seen many times. The chain couples TRBV10-3 to TRBJ2-1, with 11 bases that match TRBD1. V dropped 6 bases and J dropped 4; count of bases not matched to a gene: 5. Germline CDR1 is ENHRY and CDR2 is SYGVKD. The CDR3 has 15 amino acids. The CDR3 region is CAIRSGTGGYNEQFF. The CDR3 coding sequence is TGTGCCATCAGAAGCGGGACAGGGGGGTACAATGAGCAGTTCTTC.

The chain couples TRBV28 to TRBJ1-5; 9 positions agree with TRBD1. Germline-derived CDR1 and CDR2 are MDHEN and SYDVKM. V gave up 11 bases and J gave up 3 bases; unmatched junction bases: 8. The CDR3 totals 14 residues. Here the CDR3 DNA reads TGTGCCGCCCACCGGGACAGGGACAATCAGCCCCAGCATTTT. Amino acids: CAAHRDRDNQPQHF.